This TCR beta chain derives from a study of shared clonotypes between healthy human individuals. The protocol was immunoSEQ multiplex PCR, while the TCRdb copy is restricted to in-frame clones and leaves out a portion. The sample has approximately 1,000,000 clones; more than 75% are singletons. The CD4+ fraction was divided into a CD45RA+ naive subset and a CD45RA-negative memory subset. As regards this clone: Its antigen is not identified.

Per germline, CDR1 KGHSH and CDR2 LQKENI. The CDR3 is 19 amino acids. Losses at the gene ends were 3 bases for V and 6 bases for J; bases not matched to a gene: 18. The study's findings and limits: Sharing across four donors was seen in 4% to 5.5% of naive CD4 clonotypes. The authors expected sequencing depth to affect clonotype sharing among donors. Estimated richness values were generally larger in naive subsets than in memory subsets.

The chain has TRBV18 and TRBJ2-1; 9 nucleotides line up with TRBD2. This TCR was recovered from a man aged 18-30 years in good health. Some clones in this sample may be carry-over from other donors' samples. Specimen: memory CD4+ T cells from PBMCs. The subset: CD45RA-negative fraction. The CDR3 loop reads CASSPDRNLPGLASNEQFF. The CDR3 DNA reads TGTGCCAGCTCACCGGACAGAAACCTACCGGGACTAGCCTCCAATGAGCAGTTCTTC.